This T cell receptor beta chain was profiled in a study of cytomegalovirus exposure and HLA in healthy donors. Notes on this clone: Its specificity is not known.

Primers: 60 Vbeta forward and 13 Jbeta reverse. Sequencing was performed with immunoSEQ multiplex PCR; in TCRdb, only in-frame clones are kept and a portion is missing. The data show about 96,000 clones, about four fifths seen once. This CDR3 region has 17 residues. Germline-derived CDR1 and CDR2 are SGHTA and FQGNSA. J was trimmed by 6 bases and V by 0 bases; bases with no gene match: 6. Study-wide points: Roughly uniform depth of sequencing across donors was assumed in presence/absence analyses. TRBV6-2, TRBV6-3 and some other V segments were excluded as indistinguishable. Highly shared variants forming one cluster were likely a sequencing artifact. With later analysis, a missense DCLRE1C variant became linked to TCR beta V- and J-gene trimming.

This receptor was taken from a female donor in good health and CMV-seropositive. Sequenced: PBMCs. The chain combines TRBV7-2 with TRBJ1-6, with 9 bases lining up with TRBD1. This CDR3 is CASSLALGQGGNSPLHF. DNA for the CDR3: TGTGCCAGCAGCTTAGCGCTGGGACAGGGAGGTAATTCACCCCTCCACTTT.